Shown below are 14 T cell receptor beta chains from a single sample sequenced in a study of human versus mouse CDR3 diversity and MHC coevolution. Produced via immunoSEQ multiplex PCR; TCRdb's table is partial and in-frame only. Among 45,000 to 75,000 clones listed, over 90% were seen once. Sequenced input: naive CD4+ T cells from blood. The subset: CD45RO-negative CD62L-positive naive CD4 T cells. The receptors derive from a person aged 55 to 69 in good health.

The V call is TRBV15, the J call TRBJ1-4, with D tentatively TRBD1 (6 bases). V shed 1 base and J shed 5 bases, with 17 bases lying between them. The CDR3 is 17 residues long. Germline values: CDR1 LNHNV, CDR2 YYDKDF (reference sequence). CDR3 nucleotide sequence: TGTGCCACCAGCAGAGGGCTGGGGGATAGGGGGAATGAAAAACTGTTTTTT. Translated: CATSRGLGDRGNEKLFF.

The chain combines TRBV30 with TRBJ2-7; TRBD1 agrees at 8 bases. Germline V gives CDR1 GTSNPN, CDR2 SVGIG (reference sequence). The junction had 5 bases not matched to a gene; V was cut back by 3 bases and J by 4 bases. This CDR3 is 13 amino acids long. In DNA form, the CDR3 reads TGTGCCTGGAGCCCCGACAGGGGTTACGAGCAGTACTTC. Its protein product is CAWSPDRGYEQYF.

The chain uses TRBV5-1 and TRBJ2-1; 9 bases fit TRBD1. V trimming: 0 bases; J trimming: 16 bases; junction bases outside the gene matches: 14. CDR3 size: 15 residues. In germline, CDR1 is SGHRS, CDR2 YFSETQ. CDR3 sequence: CASSLGDRVPLRHFF. CDR3 coding DNA: TGCGCCAGCAGCTTGGGGGACAGGGTACCTCTAAGGCACTTCTTC.

This clone was seen only once. The gene calls are TRBV2 and TRBJ2-4; TRBD2 matches 11 bases. V lost 6 bases and J lost 0; bases outside the gene matches: 22. Germline V gene sequence: CDR1 SNHLY, CDR2 FYNNEI. This CDR3 contains 22 residues. The CDR3 sequence: CASRRDGGALAGGPLAKNIQYF. CDR3 nucleotide sequence: TGTGCCAGCAGAAGGGACGGAGGGGCCCTAGCGGGAGGTCCCTTAGCCAAAAACATTCAGTACTTC.

The chain is built from TRBV19 and TRBJ2-5, with D maybe TRBD2 (5 bases). The ends were cut back, 3 bases at V and 2 bases at J, with 10 bases in the middle. Germline values: CDR1 LNHDA, CDR2 SQIVND (reference sequence). The CDR3 runs 14 residues. The CDR3 DNA reads as TGTGCCAGTAGTATTCTGTCGGGACAAGAGACCCAGTACTTC. Translating it yields CASSILSGQETQYF.

This chain uses TRBV6-1 with TRBJ1-2, with TRBD1 identical over 10 bases. V shed 6 bases, J shed 8 bases, and the junction held 12 bases outside the gene matches. The V gene's germline CDR1 is MNHNS and CDR2 SASEGT. There are 15 residues in the CDR3. The CDR3 nucleotides are TGTGCCAGCAGGGGGACAGGGACAGGGGAGCTCGGCTACACCTTC. Residues: CASRGTGTGELGYTF.

This rearrangement joins TRBV30 to TRBJ2-1; 7 bases align to TRBD2. CDR1 and CDR2 (germline): GTSNPN, SVGIG (reference sequence). V lost 0 bases to trimming and J lost 6 bases; unmatched junction nucleotides: 8. CDR3 length equals 15 residues. CDR3: CAWSVLAGDLNEQFF. The CDR3 nucleotides read TGTGCCTGGAGTGTACTCGCGGGAGATCTCAATGAGCAGTTCTTC.

The chain couples TRBV30 to TRBJ1-2, with 8 bases matching TRBD1. With V trimmed by 5 bases and J by 1 base, 3 bases remained unmatched. The CDR3 runs 13 residues. The germline gives CDR1 GTSNPN, CDR2 SVGIG (reference sequence). The DNA for the CDR3 is TGTGCCTGGGAGACAGGGGTTAACTATGGCTACACCTTC. It translates to CAWETGVNYGYTF. Full variable domain (rest looked up from reference TRBV30 and TRBJ1-2): SQTIHQWPATLVQPVGSPLSLECTVEGTSNPNLYWYRQAAGRGLQLLFYSVGIGQISSEVPQNLSASRPQDRQFILSSKKLLLSDSGFYLCAWETGVNYGYTFGSGTRLTVV.

The rearrangement links TRBV7-3 to TRBJ2-7, with TRBD2 matching 7 bases. J was trimmed by 2 bases and V by 6 bases; bases with no gene match: 10. Germline loops: CDR1 SGHTA, CDR2 FQGTGA. The CDR3 runs to 15 residues. CDR3 sequence reads: CASSQTAGTAYEQYF. The CDR3 DNA reads TGTGCCAGCAGTCAGACAGCGGGGACGGCCTACGAGCAGTACTTC.

The chain employs TRBV5-3 and TRBJ2-7; 12 bases are shared with TRBD2. TRBV5-3 is known as an ORF, though its function is uncertain. The CDR3 has 19 residues. V was pared by 6 bases and J by 3 bases, with 19 bases of the junction left unmatched. CDR3 sequence reads: CARTVILAGGPVTYYEQYF. CDR3 in DNA: TGTGCCAGAACCGTTATCCTAGCGGGAGGGCCAGTGACCTACTACGAGCAGTACTTC.

The J gene is TRBJ2-1, the V gene TRBV29-1; TRBD2 matches 12 bases. The CDR3 loop spans 13 amino acids. Germline V lookup: CDR1 SQVTM, CDR2 ANQGSEA. V dropped 6 bases and J dropped 9; count of bases not matched to a gene: 6. The CDR3 sequence: CSVRTSGDLEQFF. The CDR3 DNA sequence: TGCAGCGTGAGGACTAGCGGGGACCTTGAGCAGTTCTTC.

The chain joins TRBV2 to TRBJ2-7, with 7 bases lining up with TRBD2. Trimming removed 7 bases from V and 6 bases from J; junction bases left unmatched: 15. CDR1 is SNHLY and CDR2 is FYNNEI in the germline V gene. The CDR3 covers 15 residues. CDR3 region: CASTELASPGAEQYF. CDR3 nucleotides: TGTGCCAGCACAGAACTAGCGAGCCCAGGAGCCGAGCAGTACTTC.

This rearrangement joins TRBV28 to TRBJ2-1, with 9 bases that match TRBD1. This CDR3 is 15 amino acids long. V gave up 2 bases and J gave up 7 bases; unmatched junction bases: 6. The germline V gene has CDR1 MDHEN and CDR2 SYDVKM. This chain's CDR3 is CASSLGGQGGNEQFF. CDR3 coding DNA: TGTGCCAGCAGTTTAGGGGGACAGGGAGGTAATGAGCAGTTCTTC.

The genes are TRBV27 and TRBJ2-7; 9 nucleotides line up with TRBD2. CDR1 and CDR2 from the germline V gene are MNHEY and SMNVEV (reference sequence). Trimming took 5 bases from V and 5 from J; bases not matched to a gene: 10. CDR3 length: 15 residues. Here the CDR3 reads CASSLRPSGMDEQYF. The CDR3 DNA is TGTGCCAGCAGTCTCCGGCCTAGCGGGATGGACGAGCAGTACTTC.